Listed below are T cell receptor beta chains from one sample, sequenced in a study of cytomegalovirus exposure and HLA in healthy donors. Repertoires were generated with immunoSEQ multiplex PCR, while TCRdb's copy carries only in-frame clones and drops some. The sample holds roughly 230,000 clones, less than 95% seen once. The specimen was PBMCs. These TCRs come from a woman aged 30 to 39 in good health and CMV-seronegative. Both conserved end residues are trimmed from each CDR3. The D gene is left open where the match is weak. Clone size is stated in some rows and not others, as once, few, many or a class when expanded.

size	D	V	CDR3
few	TRBD2	TRBV5-1	ASSLDGLAYEQY
NA	TRBD2	TRBV18	ASSPSPGTNTAWEQF
NA	NA	TRBV20-1	SVLTDGYT
NA	TRBD2	TRBV7-3	ASSLGLAGTDTQY
NA	NA	TRBV5-1	ASSPEAHSDEQY
NA	NA	TRBV19	ASSIWIGRNPGNQPQH
NA	TRBD2	TRBV2	ASSSSGIGTDTQY
once	NA	TRBV9	ASSGTGRHGYGYT
NA	TRBD1	TRBV9	ASSSGQGDVETQY
NA	NA	TRBV11-3	ASSLRETGANVLT
NA	NA	TRBV9	ASSVDRVSGANVLT
NA	NA	TRBV18	ASSPTGSNTEAF
NA	NA	TRBV5-8	ASSSGETVNEKLF
NA	TRBD1	TRBV4-3	ASSQDPIRGQGEKLF
once	NA	TRBV9	ASSVGTENTEAF
NA	NA	TRBV11-2	ASSLSSQAGNTQY
NA	TRBD2	TRBV27	ASSFGTSGYEQY
NA	NA	TRBV7-8	ASSPFLDEQF
once	TRBD1	TRBV9	ASSSGQGNGQPQH
NA	TRBD1	TRBV2	ASIGRGLETQY
NA	TRBD2	TRBV5-8	ASKPISGRRVDTQY
NA	NA	TRBV28	ASSLVQGNTEAF
NA	NA	TRBV7-2	ASSLRTGPGEGYT
NA	NA	TRBV7-8	ASTQQGLNSYEQY
NA	TRBD1	TRBV6-4	ASSMDRSSYNEQF
NA	NA	TRBV7-2	ASSRGGTGSGNTIY
NA	TRBD1	TRBV11-3	ASSPGQGPGNTIY
NA	NA	TRBV4-1	ASSQEGVRGSDTQY
NA	NA	TRBV29-1	SVEAGTAPDTQY
NA	NA	TRBV4-1	ASSQVIWETQY
NA	NA	TRBV29-1	SVNGRVGETQY
NA	NA	TRBV29-1	SVTPSGHLYEQY
NA	NA	TRBV6-1	ASRRESTDTQY
NA	TRBD2	TRBV6-5	ASSYSPSGRAREQF
NA	NA	TRBV4-3	ASSLSLLTEQF